One sample yielded the 27 T cell receptor beta chains listed below, sequenced in a study of blood T cell repertoires in COVID-19. Profiling relied on immunoSEQ multiplex PCR, and the TCRdb table lists in-frame clones only, not all of them. The data contain about 17,000 clones, 77% of them singletons. Sequences were obtained from peripheral blood. These receptors were taken from a man aged 70 or older with COVID-19, enrolled during active disease.

This chain joins TRBV2 and TRBJ2-2; 9 bases are a match to TRBD2. V was pared by 6 bases and J by 0 bases, with 2 bases of the junction left unmatched. CDR1 and CDR2 from the germline V gene are SNHLY and FYNNEI. This CDR3 has 15 residues. CDR3 amino acids: CASRRGGANTGELFF. CDR3 bases: TGTGCCAGCAGGCGCGGGGGGGCGAACACCGGGGAGCTGTTTTTT.

The CDR3 nucleotides are TGCGCCAGCAGCTTGGCGACTTGGGAGACTGGCTACACCTTC. Translated, it gives CASSLATWETGYTF. J is TRBJ1-2 and V is TRBV5-1, with D uncertain. The CDR3 totals 14 residues. V lost 0 bases, J lost 7 bases, and 13 bases lay in between. Germline CDR1 and CDR2: SGHRS and YFSETQ. Full variable domain (rest looked up from reference TRBV5-1 and TRBJ1-2): KAGVTQTPRYLIKTRGQQVTLSCSPISGHRSVSWYQQTPGQGLQFLFEYFSETQRNKGNFPGRFSGRQFSNSRSEMNVSTLELGDSALYLCASSLATWETGYTFGSGTRLTVV.

The rearrangement joins TRBV4-2 to TRBJ2-1; no clear D. Trimming shortened V by 0 bases and J by 7 bases, and 13 bases separated the two germline ends. The CDR3 length is 15 residues. Germline CDR1 reads LGHNA; CDR2 reads YNFKEQ. The chain's CDR3 is CASSQDGPEDNEQFF. The CDR3 region has the DNA TGTGCCAGCAGCCAAGATGGCCCCGAGGATAATGAGCAGTTCTTC.

This chain uses TRBV19 with TRBJ2-2, with TRBD1 matching over 9 bases. The CDR3 is made up of 17 amino acids. CDR1 LNHDA and CDR2 SQIVND come from the germline V gene (reference sequence). The V segment lost 6 bases and the J segment 1 base; nucleotides outside the gene matches: 9. CDR3: CASSPTGGLLNTGELFF. CDR3 DNA: TGTGCCAGTAGCCCTACAGGGGGCCTTCTGAACACCGGGGAGCTGTTTTTT.

This clone was recorded once. Here the CDR3 DNA reads TGTGCCAGCAGCTCCCCCCGGACTAGCAGCACAGATACGCAGTATTTT. This codes for CASSSPRTSSTDTQYF. The genes are TRBV7-6 and TRBJ2-3, with 8 nucleotides matching TRBD2. This CDR3 has 16 residues. J gave up 0 bases and V 4 bases, and 6 bases lay outside the gene matches. Germline V gene data show CDR1 as SGHVS and CDR2 as FNYEAQ.

The chain joins TRBV10-3 to TRBJ2-1; D may be TRBD2 (6 bases). The CDR3 has 16 residues. Germline-derived CDR1 and CDR2 are ENHRY and SYGVKD. V lost 2 bases and J 0 bases, leaving 11 bases between the germline ends. This CDR3 is CAISEVRGSSYNEQFF. CDR3 nucleotide sequence: TGTGCCATCAGTGAGGTGCGGGGAAGCTCCTACAATGAGCAGTTCTTC.

The rearrangement links TRBV4-3 to TRBJ2-3; D is unresolved. CDR3 length equals 15 residues. Germline CDR1 and CDR2: LGHNA and YSLEER. Trimming stripped 1 base from V and 1 base from J, with 9 bases between. The CDR3 reads CASSQAGSGTDTQYF. The CDR3 region has the DNA TGCGCCAGCAGCCAAGCAGGCAGTGGCACAGATACGCAGTATTTT.

This clone was picked up a small number of times. The rearrangement links TRBV11-2 to TRBJ2-7, with unresolved D. The CDR3 is made up of 14 amino acids. The V gene's germline CDR1 is SGHAT and CDR2 FQNNGV. V lost 1 base to trimming and J lost 4 bases, with 11 bases between them. Here the CDR3 reads CASSLVSSGYEQYF. The DNA for the CDR3 is TGTGCCAGCAGCTTAGTAAGTTCAGGTTACGAGCAGTACTTC. Full variable domain (outside the CDR3, taken from reference TRBV11-2 and TRBJ2-7): EAGVAQSPRYKIIEKRQSVAFWCNPISGHATLYWYQQILGQGPKLLIQFQNNGVVDDSQLPKDRFSAERLKGVDSTLKIQPAKLEDSAVYLCASSLVSSGYEQYFGPGTRLTVT.

The genes are TRBV2 and TRBJ2-3; maybe TRBD1 (6 bases). The CDR3 extends over 14 amino acids. V lost 2 bases and J lost 5, with 11 bases in between. CDR1 is SNHLY and CDR2 is FYNNEI in the germline V gene. The CDR3 DNA follows: TGTGCCAGCAGTGAATGGGGGCGACGAGATACGCAGTATTTT. Translation gives CASSEWGRRDTQYF.

The chain has TRBV5-1 and TRBJ1-1, with D perhaps matching TRBD1 (5 bases). V was shortened by 0 bases and J by 1 base, with 10 bases between the two germline ends. The CDR3 loop spans 15 amino acids. Per the germline V gene, CDR1 is SGHRS and CDR2 is YFSETQ. CDR3 residues: CASSLVVGENTEAFF. The DNA for the CDR3 is TGCGCCAGCAGCTTGGTTGTAGGGGAGAACACTGAAGCTTTCTTT.

Written as DNA, the CDR3 is TGTGCCAGTAGTTCGACAGGGGGATCTGAGACCCAGTACTTC. Its protein is CASSSTGGSETQYF. The gene calls are TRBV19 and TRBJ2-5; 9 bases agree with TRBD1. V trimming: 5 bases; J trimming: 5 bases; junction bases outside the gene matches: 6. The CDR3 covers 14 residues. Germline-derived CDR1 and CDR2 are LNHDA and SQIVND (reference sequence).

The genes are TRBV2 and TRBJ1-1; D is unresolved. In germline, CDR1 is SNHLY, CDR2 FYNNEI. The CDR3 runs to 14 residues. Trimming stripped 3 bases from V and 1 base from J, with 9 bases between. The CDR3 loop reads CASSDRRGNTEAFF. Written as DNA, the CDR3 is TGTGCCAGCAGTGATCGTCGGGGGAACACTGAAGCTTTCTTT.

The chain couples TRBV11-2 to TRBJ2-2, with D possibly matching TRBD2 (5 bases). The CDR3 runs to 14 residues. Germline values: CDR1 SGHAT, CDR2 FQNNGV. The V end was cut by 3 bases, the J end by 5 bases, with 10 bases between. The CDR3 here is CASSLDWGTGELFF. The CDR3 DNA reads as TGTGCCAGCAGCTTGGACTGGGGAACCGGGGAGCTGTTTTTT.

The rearrangement links TRBV6-5 to TRBJ2-1; 10 nucleotides line up with TRBD1. CDR1 is MNHEY and CDR2 is SVGAGI in the germline V gene. The trim removed 5 bases at V and 8 bases at J, leaving 6 bases unmatched. The CDR3 has 14 residues. Here the CDR3 reads CASSPGTGDYEQFF. For the CDR3, the DNA is TGTGCCAGCAGTCCCGGGACAGGGGATTATGAGCAGTTCTTC.

The rearrangement uses TRBV11-2 and TRBJ1-4, with D tentatively TRBD1 (6 bases). The CDR3 is 15 residues long. Trimming took 4 bases from V and 8 from J, leaving 17 bases between them. Germline loops: CDR1 SGHAT, CDR2 FQNNGV. Here the CDR3 reads CASSSQTGSREKLFF. DNA of the CDR3: TGTGCCAGCAGCTCTCAAACAGGGTCGAGGGAAAAACTGTTTTTT. The full variable domain, rest sourced from reference TRBV11-2 and TRBJ1-4, is EAGVAQSPRYKIIEKRQSVAFWCNPISGHATLYWYQQILGQGPKLLIQFQNNGVVDDSQLPKDRFSAERLKGVDSTLKIQPAKLEDSAVYLCASSSQTGSREKLFFGSGTQLSVL.

V gene TRBV6-6 combines with J gene TRBJ1-6; 9 bases match TRBD1. V trimming: 1 base; J trimming: 7 bases; junction bases outside the gene matches: 2. The CDR3 extends over 15 amino acids. Germline CDR1 reads MNHNY; CDR2 reads SVGAGI (reference sequence). The CDR3 sequence: CASSYLTGGNSPLHF. The CDR3 DNA sequence: TGTGCCAGCAGTTACTTGACAGGGGGGAATTCACCCCTCCACTTT.

CDR3 nucleotides: TGTGCCAGCCTCCGGGACAGGCTGTACACTGAAGCTTTCTTT. It codes for CASLRDRLYTEAFF. V is TRBV19 and J is TRBJ1-1, with 8 nucleotides matching TRBD1. The germline V gene encodes CDR1 LNHDA and CDR2 SQIVND (reference sequence). The CDR3 loop spans 14 amino acids. The junction had 9 bases not matched to a gene; V was cut back by 9 bases and J by 3 bases.

This rearrangement joins TRBV9 to TRBJ1-5, with D maybe TRBD1 (5 bases). Germline V gene lookup returns CDR1 SGDLS and CDR2 YYNGEE. The CDR3 is 14 amino acids. With 3 bases removed from V and 2 bases from J, the gap between germline ends came to 9 bases. The chain's CDR3 is CASSGGQGNQPQHF. The CDR3 bases are TGTGCCAGCAGCGGTGGACAAGGCAATCAGCCCCAGCATTTT.

The chain is built from TRBV28 and TRBJ2-7, with 10 bases lining up with TRBD1. V lost 2 bases to trimming and J lost 3 bases; unmatched junction nucleotides: 4. Germline CDR1 and CDR2: MDHEN and SYDVKM. CDR3 length equals 15 residues. As DNA, the CDR3 is TGTGCCAGCAGTTTAGGGACAGGGGCGGACTACGAGCAGTACTTC. Its protein product is CASSLGTGADYEQYF.

This clone was detected a few times. The chain employs TRBV18 and TRBJ1-5, with D perhaps TRBD1 (5 bases). CDR1 and CDR2 from the germline V gene are KGHSH and LQKENI. This CDR3 comprises 18 residues. V lost 2 bases, J lost 9 bases, and 26 bases lay in between. CDR3: CASSPTSLRGPLDRPQHF. DNA for the CDR3: TGTGCCAGCTCACCAACAAGTCTAAGGGGCCCACTTGATCGGCCCCAGCATTTT.

The rearrangement joins TRBV19 to TRBJ1-2, with a possible D match to TRBD1 (5 bases). The CDR3 totals 14 residues. From germline, CDR1 is LNHDA and CDR2 SQIVND (reference sequence). The V end lost 7 bases, the J end lost 0 bases, and 12 bases lay between the germline ends. CDR3 DNA sequence: TGTGCCAGTACCGGGGGGGGTTCTAACTATGGCTACACCTTC. This codes for CASTGGGSNYGYTF.

This clone was detected only once. The chain couples TRBV5-1 to TRBJ2-2; no clear D gene. This CDR3 is 13 amino acids long. CDR1 is SGHRS, CDR2 YFSETQ, per germline. Between the trimmed V and J ends, which lost 1 base and 7 bases, there was a span of 8 bases. CDR3 loop: CASSLSVIGELFF. In DNA, the CDR3 is TGCGCCAGCAGCTTGTCTGTTATCGGGGAGCTGTTTTTT.

This clone was picked up a small number of times. V gene TRBV18 combines with J gene TRBJ1-3; D not resolved. Germline V CDR1 and CDR2: KGHSH, LQKENI. The V end lost 3 bases, the J end lost 2 bases, and 8 bases lay between the germline ends. The CDR3 is made up of 14 amino acids. CDR3 nucleotides: TGTGCCAGCTCACCGGCGGCAGCTGGAAACACCATATATTTT. Its protein is CASSPAAAGNTIYF.

The chain carries TRBV2 and TRBJ2-7, with D perhaps TRBD2 (6 bases). The germline V gene encodes CDR1 SNHLY and CDR2 FYNNEI. V lost 8 bases to trimming and J lost 0 bases, with 8 bases between them. The CDR3 is 12 residues long. This CDR3 is CASGRSSYEQYF. CDR3 bases: TGTGCCAGCGGGAGGAGCTCCTACGAGCAGTACTTC.

The V gene is TRBV27, the J gene TRBJ1-1; D gene unclear. CDR3 size: 12 residues. Germline CDR1 is MNHEY and CDR2 is SMNVEV (reference sequence). Trimming left V 5 bases short and J 7 bases short, with 11 bases between. CDR3: CASSQPSGEAFF. CDR3 nucleotides: TGTGCCAGCAGTCAACCAAGCGGTGAAGCTTTCTTT.

The rearrangement joins TRBV19 to TRBJ2-2, with TRBD1 as a possible D gene (6 bases). V was cut by 7 bases and J by 5 bases, with 11 bases left in between. The CDR3 runs 13 residues. Germline CDR1 LNHDA, CDR2 SQIVND (reference sequence). The CDR3 nucleotides are TGTGCCAGTAAGACAGGTTATACCGGGGAGCTGTTTTTT. Residues: CASKTGYTGELFF.

The chain recombines TRBV12-3 or TRBV12-4 with TRBJ1-5, with unresolved D. The CDR3 extends over 13 amino acids. Trimming shortened V by 2 bases and J by 4 bases, and 6 bases separated the two germline ends. This chain's CDR3 is CASSLSPNQPQHF. Here the CDR3 DNA reads TGTGCCAGCAGTTTATCTCCGAATCAGCCCCAGCATTTT.